The rows below give T cell receptor beta chains drawn from one sample of a study of neurological immune-mediated disorders. Using its own MiXCR run on the 5' RACE reads, TCRdb lists one record per CDR3 protein. The sample carries tens of thousands of distinct CDR3 sequences, 2% to 2.5% recorded once. Source material: PBMCs. These receptors all come from a man aged 45-65 years with multiple sclerosis. Both conserved end residues are trimmed from each CDR3. D genes are given only for firm matches. Clone sizes are shown as once, few, many or a size class.

V	size	D	J	CDR3
TRBV7-3	many	.	TRBJ2-1	ASSQGHPQGDNEQF
TRBV15	many	.	TRBJ1-3	ATSRRRLGTSAGNTIY
TRBV7-2	many	.	TRBJ2-5	ASSSRWETQY
TRBV6-5	many	TRBD1	TRBJ2-2	ASSYKGAGTGELF
TRBV5-5	many	.	TRBJ2-1	ASSQPAPHNEQF
TRBV5-6	many	.	TRBJ2-2	ASSSGAGELF
TRBV20-1	many	.	TRBJ2-5	SAREPGHHQETQY
TRBV6-5	few	TRBD2	TRBJ2-3	ASTGAGVTDTQY
TRBV6-5	many	TRBD1	TRBJ1-2	ASRYRDRDPYGYT
TRBV6-6	many	TRBD1	TRBJ1-5	ASSSLDRVNNQPQH
TRBV10-3	many	.	TRBJ2-3	AISGTTDTQY
TRBV12-3/TRBV12-4	many	.	TRBJ2-1	ASSLPEGANNEQF
TRBV12-3/TRBV12-4	many	TRBD1	TRBJ1-2	ASSLIQPGQGINGYT
TRBV20-1	few	.	TRBJ1-1	SARLGDEAF
TRBV20-1	many	.	TRBJ2-6	SARVGGNSGANVLT
TRBV20-1	many	TRBD1	TRBJ1-1	SARDPGQMNTEAF
TRBV4-3	many	.	TRBJ2-1	ASSQDDSSYNEQF